Below are 22 T cell receptor beta chains sequenced from a single sample in a study of shared clonotypes between healthy human individuals. Some clones are missing from TCRdb's copy, which holds only in-frame ones; the method was immunoSEQ multiplex PCR. The repertoire consists of about 820,000 clones, with 80% to 95% occurring once and the leading ten covering 20% to 30%. The naive CD8 population came from CD45RO-negative cells selected for CCR7, without terminally differentiated effector memory CD45RA+ cells. What was sequenced was naive CD8+ T cells sorted from blood. These receptors were taken from a man younger than 45 in good health.

The chain recombines TRBV6-6 with TRBJ2-3, with no clear D. Germline V CDR1 and CDR2: MNHNY, SVGAGI (reference sequence). The CDR3 is 14 residues long. V lost 8 bases and J lost 0, with 12 bases in between. For the CDR3, the DNA is TGTGCCAGCTGGGTGGGGATTAGCACAGATACGCAGTATTTT. Residues: CASWVGISTDTQYF.

The J gene is TRBJ2-5, the V gene TRBV27; D is perhaps TRBD2 (6 bases). Germline values: CDR1 MNHEY, CDR2 SMNVEV (reference sequence). The CDR3 sequence is 14 residues long. Deletions cut 5 bases from V and 2 bases from J, with 12 bases between. The CDR3 nucleotides are TGTGCCAGCAGTAGCGGGCCTTGGCAAGAGACCCAGTACTTC. Translating it yields CASSSGPWQETQYF.

This chain links TRBV7-9 with TRBJ2-3; TRBD2 might be the D (5 bases). Per germline, CDR1 SEHNR and CDR2 FQNEAQ (reference sequence). The CDR3 is made up of 13 amino acids. Deletions cut 2 bases from V and 9 bases from J, with 12 bases between. CDR3 DNA sequence: TGTGCCAGCAGCTTAAGGAGTGAGGGAACGCAGTATTTT. This encodes CASSLRSEGTQYF. The variable domain in full, with the rest retrieved from reference TRBV7-9 and TRBJ2-3, is DTGVSQNPRHKITKRGQNVTFRCDPISEHNRLYWYRQTLGQGPEFLTYFQNEAQLEKSRLLSDRFSAERPKGSFSTLEIQRTEQGDSAMYLCASSLRSEGTQYFGPGTRLTVL.

This clone was seen at least ten times. Distinct nucleotide sequences in the sample also encode this CDR3. This chain links TRBV30 with TRBJ2-7; 12 nucleotides agree with TRBD1. Germline CDR1 is GTSNPN and CDR2 is SVGIG (reference sequence). The V and J ends lost 3 bases and 6 bases, in that order; junction bases with no gene match: 18. The CDR3 sequence is 18 residues long. The chain's CDR3 is CAWRGQGALGGSLCEQYF. CDR3 coding DNA: TGTGCCTGGAGGGGACAGGGGGCATTGGGGGGTTCTCTTTGCGAGCAGTACTTC.

The chain has TRBV5-6 and TRBJ2-7, with D perhaps matching TRBD1 (5 bases). Germline V CDR1 and CDR2: SGHDT, YYEEEE. V lost 1 base and J 5 bases, leaving 13 bases between the germline ends. The CDR3 is 14 residues long. CDR3: CASSLIRVVHEQYF. For the CDR3, the DNA is TGTGCCAGCAGCTTGATCAGGGTTGTCCACGAGCAGTACTTC.

This clone was detected only once. V is TRBV7-9 and J is TRBJ2-5, with TRBD2 identical over 10 bases. V shed 6 bases and J 1 base; nucleotides not matched to a gene: 8. This CDR3 comprises 16 residues. Per the germline V gene, CDR1 is SEHNR and CDR2 is FQNEAQ (reference sequence). CDR3 sequence: CASRTTTSGVQETQYF. In nucleotides, the CDR3 is TGTGCCAGCAGGACAACCACTAGCGGGGTCCAAGAGACCCAGTACTTC.

The chain couples TRBV21-1 to TRBJ2-1; TRBD2, as called in the table, went unchecked against the DNA. TRBV21-1 is classified as a pseudogene. The length of the CDR3 is 18 residues. The DNA of the CDR3 is TGTGCCAGCATCCCCTGGGACTGCCTCTACTTTAATCCCAATGAGCAGTTCTTC. Protein sequence: CASIPWDCLYFNPNEQFF.

Note on this clone: Other DNA sequences from this sample encode an identical CDR3 as well. This chain uses TRBV28 with TRBJ2-7; D may be TRBD1 (5 bases). CDR1 MDHEN and CDR2 SYDVKM come from the germline V gene. V lost 2 bases and J 4 bases, leaving 12 bases between the germline ends. This CDR3 is 14 amino acids long. Written as DNA, the CDR3 is TGTGCCAGCAGTTTAAGCAGGGTCCGGTACGAGCAGTACTTC. Protein sequence: CASSLSRVRYEQYF.

The chain joins TRBV5-5 to TRBJ2-7, with D perhaps matching TRBD1 or TRBD2 (6 bases each). Per germline, CDR1 SGHKS and CDR2 YYEKEE (reference sequence). The CDR3 is 13 amino acids. The V and J ends lost 2 bases and 5 bases respectively, with 11 bases between them. The CDR3 loop reads CASSLGRGDEQYF. The CDR3 DNA sequence: TGTGCCAGCAGCTTAGGAAGGGGGGACGAGCAGTACTTC.

The chain links TRBV4-3 to TRBJ2-7, with TRBD1 identical over 11 bases. The trim removed 0 bases at V and 3 bases at J, leaving 10 bases unmatched. Germline V CDR1 and CDR2: LGHNA, YSLEER. The CDR3 length is 18 residues. CDR3 nucleotide sequence: TGCGCCAGCAGCCAAGATTGGACAGGGGGCGATTCGGGCTACGAGCAGTACTTC. It specifies CASSQDWTGGDSGYEQYF.

V gene TRBV11-2 combines with J gene TRBJ1-1; TRBD1 might be the D (5 bases). V lost 5 bases, J lost 4 bases, and 17 bases lay in between. Germline loops: CDR1 SGHAT, CDR2 FQNNGV. The length of the CDR3 is 15 residues. The CDR3 protein is CASSPTLGTFTEAFF. In nucleotides, the CDR3 is TGTGCCAGCAGCCCTACGCTGGGGACGTTCACTGAAGCTTTCTTT.

This rearrangement joins TRBV11-2 to TRBJ2-3; D not resolved. Per germline, CDR1 SGHAT and CDR2 FQNNGV. This CDR3 has 16 amino acids. Trimming shortened V by 1 base and J by 0 bases, and 11 bases separated the two germline ends. This chain's CDR3 is CASSLVVAPSTDTQYF. CDR3 DNA sequence: TGTGCCAGCAGCTTAGTGGTAGCACCTAGCACAGATACGCAGTATTTT.

To note about this clone: Given a much more abundant clone one base away, this may be a read error. This rearrangement joins TRBV7-9 to TRBJ2-7, with 12 bases identical to TRBD2. The CDR3 extends over 15 amino acids. Trimming cost V 5 bases and J 1 base; bases outside gene matches: 3. CDR1 is SEHNR, CDR2 FQNEAQ, per germline (reference sequence). CDR3 sequence: CASSTGLAGSYEQYF. CDR3 DNA: TGTGCCAGCAGCACCGGACTAGCGGGATCCTACGAGCAGTACTTC.

The genes are TRBV2 and TRBJ2-7, with 7 bases fitting TRBD2. Trimming cost V 1 base and J 3 bases; bases outside gene matches: 9. This CDR3 has 16 residues. Germline V lookup: CDR1 SNHLY, CDR2 FYNNEI. This CDR3 reads CASSEERGGVLYEQYF. As DNA, the CDR3 is TGTGCCAGCAGTGAAGAACGGGGAGGGGTCCTCTACGAGCAGTACTTC.

This chain joins TRBV7-8 and TRBJ2-1; TRBD2 agrees at 12 bases. The CDR3 has 15 residues. Germline V gives CDR1 SGHVS, CDR2 FQNEAQ. V lost 6 bases and J lost 7; bases outside the gene matches: 7. CDR3 sequence: CASRLTSGSQNEQFF. CDR3 DNA: TGTGCCAGCAGATTGACTAGCGGGAGCCAGAATGAGCAGTTCTTC.

This rearrangement joins TRBV14 to TRBJ1-3; D unresolved. The V end was cut by 7 bases, the J end by 4 bases, with 8 bases between. The CDR3 has 12 residues. Germline V gene sequence: CDR1 SGHDN, CDR2 FVKESK. CDR3 bases: TGTGCCAGCAAAAGGCTGGGAAACACCATATATTTT. It translates to CASKRLGNTIYF.

The V call is TRBV5-6, the J call TRBJ1-5; no clear D gene. Germline CDR1 SGHDT, CDR2 YYEEEE. Trimming stripped 1 base from V and 7 bases from J, with 12 bases between. The CDR3 length is 14 residues. The DNA for the CDR3 is TGTGCCAGCAGCTTGTACCAGGATGGGCAGCCCCAGCATTTT. Amino acid sequence: CASSLYQDGQPQHF.

The chain couples TRBV27 to TRBJ1-5; a weak D match, TRBD1 (5 bases). Germline V gene data show CDR1 as MNHEY and CDR2 as SMNVEV (reference sequence). The CDR3 is 16 residues long. Trimming took off 5 bases at V and 2 bases at J, with 16 bases between the two ends. This CDR3 is CASSTRVGDGNQPQHF. The CDR3 DNA sequence: TGTGCCAGCAGTACCCGCGTGGGGGATGGCAATCAGCCCCAGCATTTT.

V gene TRBV5-4 combines with J gene TRBJ2-5; possibly TRBD1 for D (5 bases). Trimming removed 4 bases from V and 4 bases from J, with 23 bases in between. This CDR3 region has 17 residues. Per germline, CDR1 SGHNT and CDR2 YYREEE (reference sequence). The CDR3 DNA follows: TGTGCCAGCAGCCTCAATCCGCTACAAGACAGCCCAGAGACCCAGTACTTC. Translation gives CASSLNPLQDSPETQYF.

In the case of this clone: Other DNA variants within this sample encode the same CDR3. The V call is TRBV27, the J call TRBJ1-5; D is possibly TRBD1 (5 bases). The CDR3 extends over 14 amino acids. Trimming took off 4 bases at V and 2 bases at J, with 9 bases between the two ends. Germline assignment: CDR1 MNHEY and CDR2 SMNVEV (reference sequence). The CDR3 DNA reads as TGTGCCAGCAGTTCTTTGGGGGGCAATCAGCCCCAGCATTTT. Translating it yields CASSSLGGNQPQHF.

Notes on this clone: Other nucleotide sequences from this sample produce the same CDR3. The V call is TRBV27, the J call TRBJ1-5; 9 nucleotides agree with TRBD1. The V and J ends lost 2 bases and 4 bases, in that order; junction bases with no gene match: 0. The CDR3 covers 14 residues. Germline V gives CDR1 MNHEY, CDR2 SMNVEV (reference sequence). As DNA, the CDR3 is TGTGCCAGCAGTTTAGGACAGGGGAATCAGCCCCAGCATTTT. It yields the protein CASSLGQGNQPQHF.

The chain combines TRBV19 with TRBJ2-1; D not certain. Trimming took off 4 bases at V and 6 bases at J, with 13 bases between the two ends. The CDR3 is 14 residues long. CDR1 is LNHDA and CDR2 is SQIVND in the germline V gene (reference sequence). CDR3 amino acids: CASSSELPFNEQFF. The DNA for the CDR3 is TGTGCCAGTAGTAGTGAGCTTCCGTTCAATGAGCAGTTCTTC.